These 14 T cell receptor beta chains share one sample of origin, sequenced in a study of blood T cells in healthy people across ages (dated by TCRdb to about 2015). Preparation of the library involved 5' RACE. The listed sequencing device is Illumina HiSeq 2500. A second PCR of about 7 to 12 cycles was run with a J-beta primer mix and a sample-barcoded 5' primer. TCRdb redid the processing of the public reads, applying fastp at Q25 and MiXCR, and retained in-frame beta chains. Rows matching on CDR3 protein sequence are summarized as one entry with the most common DNA and genes. The sample table records some 760,000 distinct CDR3 sequences; more than 20% of these occur just once. The ten largest account for roughly 9% of the sample. The data also belong to a second study, concerning T cells of mothers and their children.

The sequencing input was blood. Every receptor here comes from a boy between 10 and 17 years old in good health.

This clonotype was detected only a few times. This chain links TRBV6-5 with TRBJ1-2; possible D gene TRBD1, 5 bases. The CDR3 runs 13 residues. Germline V gives CDR1 MNHEY, CDR2 SVGAGI. Trimming removed 4 bases from V and 3 bases from J, with 9 bases in between. CDR3 DNA: TGTGCCAGCAGTTTCGGGACGTACTATGGCTACACCTTC. Encoded protein: CASSFGTYYGYTF.

A few counts support this clonotype. The CDR3 protein is CASSLDRTDSPLHF. CDR3 sequence (DNA): TGTGCCAGCAGCTTAGACAGGACGGATTCACCCCTCCACTTT. The J gene is TRBJ1-6, the V gene TRBV5-5; perhaps TRBD1 as D (6 bases). The germline V and J ends were trimmed by 2 bases and 8 bases, with 11 bases remaining between them. The germline V gene encodes CDR1 SGHKS and CDR2 YYEKEE (reference sequence). The CDR3 is 14 amino acids.

This clonotype occurred a few times. The chain carries TRBV15 and TRBJ2-3, with no clear D. CDR3 size: 12 residues. Germline CDR1 LNHNV, CDR2 YYDKDF (reference sequence). The V end lost 8 bases, the J end lost 2 bases, and 8 bases lay between the germline ends. The CDR3 reads CATWGNTDTQYF. The CDR3 DNA reads as TGTGCCACCTGGGGAAACACAGATACGCAGTATTTT.

This rearrangement joins TRBV18 to TRBJ2-5; 10 nucleotides align to TRBD2. Losses at the gene ends were 2 bases for V and 2 bases for J; bases not matched to a gene: 2. Germline V gene sequence: CDR1 KGHSH, CDR2 LQKENI. This CDR3 is 15 amino acids long. This CDR3 is CASSPKLAGQETQYF. CDR3 nucleotides: TGTGCCAGCTCACCAAAACTAGCGGGGCAAGAGACCCAGTACTTC.

The table lists this clonotype with a few counts. The rearrangement links TRBV11-2 to TRBJ2-5; the match to TRBD1 covers 7 bases. Near its end, the DNA agrees better with TRBJ2-1, so the J call may be wrong. Germline V gives CDR1 SGHAT, CDR2 FQNNGV. There are 15 residues in the CDR3. CDR3 protein: CASSFPGGRHNEQFF. The CDR3 DNA reads TGTGCCAGCAGTTTTCCAGGGGGTCGACACAATGAGCAGTTCTTC.

The CDR3 loop reads CASSPRDTKNIQYF. For the CDR3, the DNA is TGTGCCAGCAGTCCCCGGGACACCAAAAACATTCAGTACTTC. The gene calls are TRBV12-3 or TRBV12-4 and TRBJ2-4; weak D call: TRBD1 (6 bases). V shed 5 bases and J shed 2 bases, with 10 bases lying between them. This CDR3 comprises 14 residues.

A few counts support this clonotype. The chain employs TRBV4-2 and TRBJ2-1; 7 bases agree with TRBD2. The CDR3 has 16 residues. CDR1 and CDR2 from the germline V gene are LGHNA and YNFKEQ. V shed 0 bases and J 0 bases; nucleotides not matched to a gene: 2. CDR3 nucleotides: TGTGCCAGCAGCCAAGAAGCGGGGAGCTCCTACAATGAGCAGTTCTTC. Translating it yields CASSQEAGSSYNEQFF.

As concerns this clonotype: At one end, the junction sequence differs from germline, possibly due to a read error. The rearrangement uses TRBV12-3 or TRBV12-4 and TRBJ2-1; TRBD1 aligns across 8 bases. The CDR3 runs 18 residues. The chain's CDR3 is CASSFIGQGEERDNEQFF. DNA of the CDR3: TGCGCCAGCAGTTTTATCGGACAGGGCGAGGAGCGGGACAATGAGCAGTTCTTC.

This clonotype has only a few counts. This rearrangement joins TRBV5-1 to TRBJ1-5; TRBD1 agrees at 9 bases. V lost 4 bases to trimming and J lost 2 bases; unmatched junction nucleotides: 4. This CDR3 is built from 15 residues. Germline V gene lookup returns CDR1 SGHRS and CDR2 YFSETQ. The DNA of the CDR3 is TGCGCCAGCAGCCCTCGGACAGGGGGCAATCAGCCCCAGCATTTT. This encodes CASSPRTGGNQPQHF.

This rearrangement joins TRBV2 to TRBJ2-1, with TRBD1 matching over 10 bases. The V gene's germline CDR1 is SNHLY and CDR2 FYNNEI. This CDR3 spans 14 amino acids. Trimming at V came to 8 bases and at J to 7 bases, leaving 8 bases not matched to a gene. CDR3 nucleotides: TGTGCCAGCCGACCAGGGACAGGGGCAAATGAGCAGTTCTTC. It is translated as CASRPGTGANEQFF.

This clonotype has only a few counts. This chain uses TRBV7-9 with TRBJ1-4, with D unclear. Trimming took off 1 base at V and 2 bases at J, with 17 bases between the two ends. The CDR3 covers 18 residues. CDR1 and CDR2 from the germline V gene are SEHNR and FQNEAQ (reference sequence). CDR3 nucleotides: TGTGCCAGCAGCTTAGTTTATGGGCAGTCCGAGACTAATGAAAAACTGTTTTTT. The encoded protein is CASSLVYGQSETNEKLFF.

The V and J genes are TRBV12-3 or TRBV12-4 and TRBJ1-1; D gene unclear. Trimming took off 5 bases at V and 11 bases at J, with 15 bases between the two ends. CDR3 length: 12 residues. CDR3 sequence reads: CASSLRWVGAFF. The CDR3 coding sequence is TGTGCCAGCAGTCTACGCTGGGTTGGGGCTTTCTTT.

A few counts support this clonotype. The chain has TRBV12-3 or TRBV12-4 and TRBJ2-2; the match to TRBD1 covers 7 bases. The CDR3 has 15 residues. V trimming: 1 base; J trimming: 5 bases; junction bases outside the gene matches: 4. CDR3 nucleotides: TGTGCCAGCAGTTTAGTAGGGGGCGGGACCGGGGAGCTGTTTTTT. As protein: CASSLVGGGTGELFF.

This clonotype was detected only a few times. J is TRBJ2-5 and V is TRBV20-1, with D unresolved. The assigned J gene may be wrong: the sequence end matches TRBJ2-7 better. CDR3 size: 12 residues. Germline V gene sequence: CDR1 DFQATT, CDR2 SNEGSKA (reference sequence). CDR3 residues: CSASLIAGEQYF. CDR3 nucleotides: TGCAGTGCTAGTCTTATCGCAGGCGAGCAGTACTTC.